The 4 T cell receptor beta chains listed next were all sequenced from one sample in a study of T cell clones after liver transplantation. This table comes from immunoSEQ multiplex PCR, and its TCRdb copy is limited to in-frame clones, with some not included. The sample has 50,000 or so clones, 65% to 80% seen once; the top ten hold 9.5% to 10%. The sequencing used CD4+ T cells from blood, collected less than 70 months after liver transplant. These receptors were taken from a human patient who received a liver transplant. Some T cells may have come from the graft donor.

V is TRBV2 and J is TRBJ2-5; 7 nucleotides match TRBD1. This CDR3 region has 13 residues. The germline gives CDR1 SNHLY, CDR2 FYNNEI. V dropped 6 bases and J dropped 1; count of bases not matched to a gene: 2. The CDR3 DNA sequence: TGTGCCAGCAGAAGGGACAGCCAAGAGACCCAGTACTTC. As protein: CASRRDSQETQYF.

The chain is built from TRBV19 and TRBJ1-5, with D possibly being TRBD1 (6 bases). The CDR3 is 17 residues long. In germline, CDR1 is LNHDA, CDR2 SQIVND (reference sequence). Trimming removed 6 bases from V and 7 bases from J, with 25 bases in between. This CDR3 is CASSALSLGGAHQPQHF. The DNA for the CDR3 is TGTGCCAGTAGCGCCTTATCCTTGGGGGGGGCTCACCAGCCCCAGCATTTT.

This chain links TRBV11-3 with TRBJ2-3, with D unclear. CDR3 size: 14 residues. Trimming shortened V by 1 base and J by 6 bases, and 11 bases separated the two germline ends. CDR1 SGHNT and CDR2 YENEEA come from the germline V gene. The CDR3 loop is CASSLGAIGDTQYF. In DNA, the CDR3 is TGTGCCAGCAGCTTAGGGGCCATTGGGGATACGCAGTATTTT.

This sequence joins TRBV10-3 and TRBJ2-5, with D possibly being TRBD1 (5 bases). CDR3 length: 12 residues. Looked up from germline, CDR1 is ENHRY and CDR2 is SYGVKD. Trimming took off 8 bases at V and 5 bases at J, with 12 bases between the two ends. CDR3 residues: CAIGQPKETQYF. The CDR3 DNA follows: TGTGCCATCGGACAACCGAAGGAGACCCAGTACTTC.